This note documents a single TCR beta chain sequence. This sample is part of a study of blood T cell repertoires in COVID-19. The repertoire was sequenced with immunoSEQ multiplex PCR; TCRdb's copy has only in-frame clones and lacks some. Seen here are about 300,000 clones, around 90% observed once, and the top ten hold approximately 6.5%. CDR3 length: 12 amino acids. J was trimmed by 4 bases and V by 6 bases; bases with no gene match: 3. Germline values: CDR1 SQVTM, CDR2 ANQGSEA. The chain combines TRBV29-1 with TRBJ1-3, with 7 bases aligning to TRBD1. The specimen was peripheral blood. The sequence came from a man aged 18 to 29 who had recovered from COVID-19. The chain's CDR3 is CSVGQQGNTIYF. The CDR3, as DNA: TGCAGCGTGGGACAGCAAGGAAACACCATATATTTT.